This T cell receptor (beta chain) derives from a study of blood T cell repertoires in COVID-19. Background on the study: Some COVID-19 samples were acute and others convalescent; all came from the United States, Italy and Spain. PBMCs, B-cell-depleted T cells, or T cells provided the cDNA or gDNA that made up the material.

This CDR3 contains 14 residues. Germline V gene sequence: CDR1 MNHEY, CDR2 SVGEGT. After removal of 2 bases from V and 5 bases from J, the junction contained 5 bases not matched to a gene. Per the original methods: Amplification with reference gene primers provided the estimates of nucleated cell counts. This table comes from immunoSEQ multiplex PCR, and its TCRdb copy is limited to in-frame clones, with some not included. D and trimming come from the DNA, and the V and J calls and clone size come from that table. The data show around 100,000 clones, about 87% seen once. The sequenced material came from peripheral blood. The receptor's source is a human donor with acute or convalescent COVID-19. The donor label of this sample is uncertain. The chain uses TRBV6-2 or TRBV6-3 and TRBJ1-1; 7 positions agree with TRBD1. The chain's CDR3 is CASSYVAGGTEAFF. Here the CDR3 DNA reads TGTGCCAGCAGTTACGTGGCAGGGGGTACTGAAGCTTTCTTT.